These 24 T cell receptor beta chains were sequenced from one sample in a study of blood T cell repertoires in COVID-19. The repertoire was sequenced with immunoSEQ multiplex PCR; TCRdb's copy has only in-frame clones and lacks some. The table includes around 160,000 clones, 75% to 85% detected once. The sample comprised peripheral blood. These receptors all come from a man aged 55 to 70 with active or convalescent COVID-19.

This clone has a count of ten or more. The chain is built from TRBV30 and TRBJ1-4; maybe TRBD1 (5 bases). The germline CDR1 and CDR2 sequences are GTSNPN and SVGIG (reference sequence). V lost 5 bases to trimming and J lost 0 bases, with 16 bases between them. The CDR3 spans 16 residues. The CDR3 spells CAWRMGREATNEKLFF. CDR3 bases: TGTGCCTGGCGGATGGGCAGGGAAGCAACTAATGAAAAACTGTTTTTT.

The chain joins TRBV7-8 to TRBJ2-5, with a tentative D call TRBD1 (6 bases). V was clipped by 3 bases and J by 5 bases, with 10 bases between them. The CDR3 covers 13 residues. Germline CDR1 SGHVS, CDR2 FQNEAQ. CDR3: CASSFRGWETQYF. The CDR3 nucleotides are TGTGCCAGCAGCTTTAGGGGGTGGGAGACCCAGTACTTC.

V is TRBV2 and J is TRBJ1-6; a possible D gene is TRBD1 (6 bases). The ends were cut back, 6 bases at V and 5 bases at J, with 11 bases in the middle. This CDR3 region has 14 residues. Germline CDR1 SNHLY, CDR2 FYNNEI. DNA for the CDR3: TGTGCCAGCAGGGGGACATCCAATAATTCACCCCTCCACTTT. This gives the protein CASRGTSNNSPLHF.

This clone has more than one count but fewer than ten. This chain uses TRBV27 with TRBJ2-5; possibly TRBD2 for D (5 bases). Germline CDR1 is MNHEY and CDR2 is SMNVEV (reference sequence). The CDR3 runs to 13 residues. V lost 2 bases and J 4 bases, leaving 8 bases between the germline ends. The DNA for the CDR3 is TGTGCCAGCAGTTTAAGGAGGAGAGAGACCCAGTACTTC. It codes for CASSLRRRETQYF.

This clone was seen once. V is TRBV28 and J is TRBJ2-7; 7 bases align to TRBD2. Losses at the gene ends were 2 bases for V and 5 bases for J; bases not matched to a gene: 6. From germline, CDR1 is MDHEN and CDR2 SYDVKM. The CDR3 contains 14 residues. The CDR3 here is CASSLGGRGHEQYF. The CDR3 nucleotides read TGTGCCAGCAGTTTAGGCGGGAGAGGTCACGAGCAGTACTTC.

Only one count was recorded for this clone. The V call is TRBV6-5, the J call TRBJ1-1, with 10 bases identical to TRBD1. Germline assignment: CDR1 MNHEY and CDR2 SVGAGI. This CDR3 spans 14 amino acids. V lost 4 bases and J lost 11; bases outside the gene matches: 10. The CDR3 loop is CASSSGQGRFEAFF. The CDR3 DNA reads TGTGCCAGCAGTTCGGGACAGGGGAGGTTTGAGGCTTTCTTT.

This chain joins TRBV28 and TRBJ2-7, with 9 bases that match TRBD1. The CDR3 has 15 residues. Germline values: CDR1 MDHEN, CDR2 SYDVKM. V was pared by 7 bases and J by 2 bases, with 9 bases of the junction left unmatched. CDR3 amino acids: CASTPGDRATYEQYF. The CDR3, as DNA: TGTGCCAGCACTCCCGGGGACAGGGCGACCTACGAGCAGTACTTC.

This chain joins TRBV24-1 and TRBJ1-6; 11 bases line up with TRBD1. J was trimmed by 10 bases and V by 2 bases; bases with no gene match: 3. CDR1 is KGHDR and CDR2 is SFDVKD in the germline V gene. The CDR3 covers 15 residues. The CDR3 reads CATSDSGTGGSPLHF. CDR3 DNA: TGTGCCACCAGTGATTCTGGGACAGGGGGGTCACCCCTCCACTTT.

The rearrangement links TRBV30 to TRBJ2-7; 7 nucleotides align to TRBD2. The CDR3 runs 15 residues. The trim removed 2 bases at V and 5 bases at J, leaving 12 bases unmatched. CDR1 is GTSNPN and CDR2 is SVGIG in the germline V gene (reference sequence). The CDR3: CAWSWSPGLPDEQYF. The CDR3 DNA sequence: TGTGCCTGGAGTTGGTCTCCGGGACTACCGGACGAGCAGTACTTC.

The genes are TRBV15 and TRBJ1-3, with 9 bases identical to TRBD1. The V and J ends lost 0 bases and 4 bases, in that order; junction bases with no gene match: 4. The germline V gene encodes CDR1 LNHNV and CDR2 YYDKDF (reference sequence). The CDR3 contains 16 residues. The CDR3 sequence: CATSRDRTGAGNTIYF. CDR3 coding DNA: TGTGCCACCAGCAGAGATAGGACAGGGGCCGGAAACACCATATATTTT.

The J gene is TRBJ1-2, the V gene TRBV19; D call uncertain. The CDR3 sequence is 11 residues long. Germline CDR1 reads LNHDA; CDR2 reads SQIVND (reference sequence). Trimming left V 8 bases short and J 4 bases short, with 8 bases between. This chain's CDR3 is CASGWSYGYTF. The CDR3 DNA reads TGTGCCAGTGGCTGGAGCTATGGCTACACCTTC.

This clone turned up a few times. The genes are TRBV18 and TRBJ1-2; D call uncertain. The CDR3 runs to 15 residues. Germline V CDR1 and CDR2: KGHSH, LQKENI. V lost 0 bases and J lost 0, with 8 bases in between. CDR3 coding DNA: TGTGCCAGCTCACCACCGGGCAAGGCTAACTATGGCTACACCTTC. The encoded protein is CASSPPGKANYGYTF.

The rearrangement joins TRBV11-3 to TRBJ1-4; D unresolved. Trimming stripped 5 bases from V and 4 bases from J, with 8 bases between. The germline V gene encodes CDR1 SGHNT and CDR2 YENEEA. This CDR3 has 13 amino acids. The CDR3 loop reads CASSAGVNEKLFF. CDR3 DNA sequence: TGTGCCAGCAGCGCCGGGGTTAATGAAAAACTGTTTTTT. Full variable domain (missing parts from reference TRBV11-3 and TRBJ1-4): EAGVVQSPRYKIIEKKQPVAFWCNPISGHNTLYWYLQNLGQGPELLIRYENEEAVDDSQLPKDRFSAERLKGVDSTLKIQPAELGDSAVYLCASSAGVNEKLFFGSGTQLSVL.

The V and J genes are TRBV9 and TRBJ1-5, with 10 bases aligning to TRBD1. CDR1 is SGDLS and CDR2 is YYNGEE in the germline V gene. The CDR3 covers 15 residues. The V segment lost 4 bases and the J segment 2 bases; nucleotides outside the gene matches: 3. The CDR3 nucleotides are TGTGCCAGCAGCCTAGGACAGGGGGGCAATCAGCCCCAGCATTTT. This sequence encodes CASSLGQGGNQPQHF.

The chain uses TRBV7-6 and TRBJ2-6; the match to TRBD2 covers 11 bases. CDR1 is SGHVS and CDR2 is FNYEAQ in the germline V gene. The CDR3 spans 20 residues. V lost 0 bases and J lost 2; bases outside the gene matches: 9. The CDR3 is CASSLAPNSGRAAGANVLTF. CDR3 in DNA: TGTGCCAGCAGCTTAGCTCCAAATAGCGGGAGGGCCGCTGGGGCCAACGTCCTGACTTTC.

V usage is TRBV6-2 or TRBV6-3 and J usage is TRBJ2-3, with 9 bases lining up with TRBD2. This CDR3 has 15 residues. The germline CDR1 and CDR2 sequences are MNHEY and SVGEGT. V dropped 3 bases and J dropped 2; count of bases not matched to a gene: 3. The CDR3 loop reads CASSYKGLATDTQYF. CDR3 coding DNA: TGTGCCAGCAGTTATAAGGGACTAGCCACAGATACGCAGTATTTT.

In DNA, the CDR3 is TGTGCCAGCTCACCAGTAGGCGGGGTGACTAGCTACACCTTC. Translation gives CASSPVGGVTSYTF. V usage is TRBV18 and J usage is TRBJ1-2, with D uncertain. Per germline, CDR1 KGHSH and CDR2 LQKENI. The CDR3 loop spans 14 amino acids. V was shortened by 2 bases and J by 9 bases, with 16 bases between the two germline ends.

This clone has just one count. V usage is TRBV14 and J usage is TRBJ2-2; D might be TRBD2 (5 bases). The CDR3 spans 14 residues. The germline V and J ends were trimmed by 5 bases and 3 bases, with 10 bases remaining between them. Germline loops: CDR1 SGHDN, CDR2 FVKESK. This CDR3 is CASSWRADTGELFF. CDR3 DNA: TGTGCCAGCAGCTGGCGGGCCGACACCGGGGAGCTGTTTTTT.

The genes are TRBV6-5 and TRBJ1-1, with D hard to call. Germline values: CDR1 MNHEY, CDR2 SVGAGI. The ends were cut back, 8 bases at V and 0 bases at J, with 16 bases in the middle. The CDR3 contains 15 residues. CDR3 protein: CASFPSGGMNTEAFF. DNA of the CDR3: TGTGCCAGCTTCCCCTCGGGAGGGATGAACACTGAAGCTTTCTTT.

In DNA form, the CDR3 reads TGCGCCAGCAGCTTTACTAGCTCCTACGAGCAGTACTTC. This translates into CASSFTSSYEQYF. V usage is TRBV5-1 and J usage is TRBJ2-7, with a possible D match to TRBD2 (5 bases). Germline V gene sequence: CDR1 SGHRS, CDR2 YFSETQ. The length of the CDR3 is 13 residues. V was clipped by 2 bases and J by 0 bases, with 6 bases between them. Full variable domain (rest looked up from reference TRBV5-1 and TRBJ2-7): KAGVTQTPRYLIKTRGQQVTLSCSPISGHRSVSWYQQTPGQGLQFLFEYFSETQRNKGNFPGRFSGRQFSNSRSEMNVSTLELGDSALYLCASSFTSSYEQYFGPGTRLTVT.

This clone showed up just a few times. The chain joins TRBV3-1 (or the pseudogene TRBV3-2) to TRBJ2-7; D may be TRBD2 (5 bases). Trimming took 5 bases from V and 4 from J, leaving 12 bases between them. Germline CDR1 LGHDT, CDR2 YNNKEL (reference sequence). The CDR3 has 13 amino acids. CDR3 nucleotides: TGTGCCAGCAGCGGACTTGGGCTATACGAGCAGTACTTC. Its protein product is CASSGLGLYEQYF.

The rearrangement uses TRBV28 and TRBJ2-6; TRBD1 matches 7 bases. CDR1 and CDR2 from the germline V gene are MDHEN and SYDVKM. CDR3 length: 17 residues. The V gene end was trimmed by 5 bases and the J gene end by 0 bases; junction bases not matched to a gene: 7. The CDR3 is CASSPTGEYSGANVLTF. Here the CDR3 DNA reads TGTGCCAGCAGTCCAACAGGGGAGTACTCTGGGGCCAACGTCCTGACTTTC.

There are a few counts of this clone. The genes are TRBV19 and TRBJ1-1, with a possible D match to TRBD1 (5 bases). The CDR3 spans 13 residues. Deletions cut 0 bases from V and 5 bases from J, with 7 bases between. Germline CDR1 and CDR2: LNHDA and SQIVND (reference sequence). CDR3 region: CASSIDRVTEAFF. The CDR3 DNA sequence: TGTGCCAGTAGTATAGACAGGGTGACTGAAGCTTTCTTT.

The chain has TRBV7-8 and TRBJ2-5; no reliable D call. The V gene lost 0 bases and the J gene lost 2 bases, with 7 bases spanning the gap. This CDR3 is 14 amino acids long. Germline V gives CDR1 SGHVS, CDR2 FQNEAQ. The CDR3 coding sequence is TGTGCCAGCAGCTTAGCTGTAGAGCAAGAGACCCAGTACTTC. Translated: CASSLAVEQETQYF. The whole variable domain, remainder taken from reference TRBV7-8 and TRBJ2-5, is GAGVSQSPRYKVAKRGQDVALRCDPISGHVSLFWYQQALGQGPEFLTYFQNEAQLDKSGLPSDRFFAERPEGSVSTLKIQRTQQEDSAVYLCASSLAVEQETQYFGPGTRLLVL.